This entry lists 4 T cell receptor beta chains sequenced from one sample in a study of cytomegalovirus exposure and HLA in healthy donors. The PCR contained 60 Vbeta and 13 Jbeta primers. Sequencing was performed with immunoSEQ multiplex PCR; in TCRdb, only in-frame clones are kept and a portion is missing. The data show 98,000 or so clones, 70% to 85% seen once. The sequenced material came from PBMCs. The receptors were sampled from a woman aged 18 to 35 in good health and CMV-seropositive.

This clone was recorded only once. The chain recombines TRBV7-2 with TRBJ2-7, with D perhaps matching TRBD1 (5 bases). V dropped 5 bases and J dropped 2 bases, with 13 bases sitting between them. The length of the CDR3 is 14 residues. Per the germline V gene, CDR1 is SGHTA and CDR2 is FQGNSA. The CDR3: CASSTPGNPYEQYF. Here the CDR3 DNA reads TGTGCCAGCAGCACACCAGGGAACCCCTACGAGCAGTACTTC.

The J gene is TRBJ1-2, the V gene TRBV2, with a weak D call TRBD1 (5 bases). The CDR3 has 12 residues. The germline V and J ends were trimmed by 6 bases and 4 bases, with 9 bases remaining between them. Germline-derived CDR1 and CDR2 are SNHLY and FYNNEI. The CDR3 DNA reads as TGTGCCAGCAGCGTAGGGGTCTATGGCTACACCTTC. This codes for CASSVGVYGYTF.

Written as DNA, the CDR3 is TGTGCCTGGAGTGTATGGAGCAACACTGAAGCTTTCTTT. Translated: CAWSVWSNTEAFF. The rearrangement joins TRBV30 to TRBJ1-1; no reliable D call. The V gene's germline CDR1 is GTSNPN and CDR2 SVGIG (reference sequence). CDR3 size: 13 residues. Trimming removed 0 bases from V and 2 bases from J, with 7 bases in between.

This chain connects TRBV18 to TRBJ2-5; possible D gene TRBD2, 6 bases. V was clipped by 6 bases and J by 8 bases, with 19 bases between them. The CDR3 length is 14 residues. CDR1 is KGHSH, CDR2 LQKENI, per germline. CDR3 DNA sequence: TGTGCCAGCTCTCGGGACTTTCCCATGGGCACCCAGTACTTC. It yields the protein CASSRDFPMGTQYF.